The 4 T cell receptor beta chains below all came from one sample that was sequenced in a study of a mutant IDH1 vaccine in newly diagnosed glioma. Sample time point: baseline, week 1 (first vaccination visit). The sample's treatment: pre-vaccination baseline after standard-of-care therapy. Some clones are missing from TCRdb's copy, which holds only in-frame ones; the method was immunoSEQ multiplex PCR. The table includes 35,000 to 40,000 clones, roughly 89% detected once. Here the sequenced sample was PBMCs, taken from a glioma patient treated with radiotherapy, temozolomide or both. The receptor set was obtained from a man aged 18-30 years with glioma.

The chain has TRBV5-4 and TRBJ2-7; D is possibly TRBD1 (5 bases). Trimming pared 4 bases from V and 3 bases from J, leaving 11 bases between. This CDR3 spans 13 amino acids. Looked up from germline, CDR1 is SGHNT and CDR2 is YYREEE (reference sequence). The CDR3: CASSPGLGYEQYF. The CDR3 DNA sequence: TGTGCCAGCAGCCCAGGGTTAGGCTACGAGCAGTACTTC.

The rearrangement links TRBV4-1 to TRBJ1-1; TRBD1 matches 10 bases. The CDR3 sequence is 15 residues long. After removal of 1 base from V and 4 bases from J, the junction contained 3 bases not matched to a gene. Germline CDR1 MGHRA, CDR2 YSYEKL. The CDR3: CASSQVWDRGTEAFF. CDR3 in DNA: TGCGCCAGCAGCCAAGTTTGGGACAGGGGCACTGAAGCTTTCTTT.

The V gene is TRBV27, the J gene TRBJ1-2, with 7 bases that match TRBD1. This CDR3 contains 14 residues. Unmatched junction bases numbered 6, after V lost 6 bases and J lost 2 bases. The V gene's germline CDR1 is MNHEY and CDR2 SMNVEV (reference sequence). CDR3 region: CASSFQQGNYGYTF. In DNA, the CDR3 is TGTGCCAGCAGCTTCCAACAGGGGAACTATGGCTACACCTTC.

As DNA, the CDR3 is TGTGCCAGCAGTTACGGGCCGGGGAGGCTTAATTCACCCCTCCACTTT. It codes for CASSYGPGRLNSPLHF. The V call is TRBV6-6, the J call TRBJ1-6; D unclear. Looked up from germline, CDR1 is MNHNY and CDR2 is SVGAGI (reference sequence). This CDR3 has 16 residues. Trimming stripped 2 bases from V and 6 bases from J, with 14 bases between.